These T cell receptor beta chains were read from a single sample in a study of neurological immune-mediated disorders. Using its own MiXCR run on the 5' RACE reads, TCRdb lists one record per CDR3 protein. The table includes under 20,000 distinct CDR3 sequences, roughly 14% detected once. Sequencing was done on a sample of PBMCs. These receptors originate from a man in his 60s with HTLV-1-associated myelopathy (HAM/TSP). Each CDR3 is given with its conserved first and last residue. Fields, in order: clone size, J gene, D gene, V gene, CDR3 DNA, CDR3 protein. A D gene is named only where the DNA matches it firmly. Only some rows state a clone size, as once, few, many or a class for expanded clones.

many	TRBJ1-6	.	TRBV20-1	TGCAGTGCTCCAAGCGGGTTGCGGGGTTCACCCCTCCACTTT	CSAPSGLRGSPLHF
medium-sized	TRBJ1-1	.	TRBV29-1	TGCAGCGTTGCCCGGACAGAGGGTACTGAAGCTTTCTTT	CSVARTEGTEAFF
.	TRBJ2-3	.	TRBV4-2	TGTGCCAGCAGCCAAGATCTGCAACAGGGAGATACGCAGTATTTT	CASSQDLQQGDTQYF
many	TRBJ1-1	TRBD1	TRBV20-1	TGCAGTGCTAGACGGACAGGGGACACTGAAGCTTTCTTT	CSARRTGDTEAFF
many	TRBJ2-1	.	TRBV9	TGTGCCAGCAGCGTCCGGGGCTACAATGAGCAGTTCTTC	CASSVRGYNEQFF
many	TRBJ1-2	.	TRBV7-2	TGTGCCAGCAGCACTATCATCGGCGCGCAAGATGGCTACACCTTC	CASSTIIGAQDGYTF
many	TRBJ2-6	.	TRBV6-2/TRBV6-3	TGTGCCAGCATGGGGTCCTCTGGGGCCAACGTCCTGACTTTC	CASMGSSGANVLTF
many	TRBJ2-7	TRBD2	TRBV20-1	TGCAGTGCTAGTTCGACTAGCGACGACGAGCAGTACTTC	CSASSTSDDEQYF
once	TRBJ1-1	.	TRBV12-3/TRBV12-4	TGTGCCAGCAGTTTAGGCCCGAAGAACTCTGAAGCTTTCTTT	CASSLGPKNSEAFF
many	TRBJ2-1	.	TRBV5-1	TGCGCCAGCAATCCAGATAGCTGGGATGAGCAGTTCTTC	CASNPDSWDEQFF
many	TRBJ2-5	TRBD1	TRBV3-1	TGTGCCAGCAGCCAGACCGACAGGGTAGAGACCCAGTACTTC	CASSQTDRVETQYF
many	TRBJ1-1	.	TRBV12-3/TRBV12-4	TGTGCCAGCAACGAGGGGTACACTGAAGCTTTCTTT	CASNEGYTEAFF
medium-sized	TRBJ2-1	TRBD1	TRBV12-3/TRBV12-4	TGTGCCAGCAGGGCGGAAGGGACAGGGCTGGCGGGGGAGCAGTTCTTC	CASRAEGTGLAGEQFF
many	TRBJ2-2	TRBD2	TRBV29-1	TGCAGCGTTGACCTGGGGAGGGTGCACACCGGGGAGCTGTTTTTT	CSVDLGRVHTGELFF
many	TRBJ2-5	.	TRBV5-1	TGCGCCAGCGCATTAGGGGATGGAGGGGAGACCCAGTACTTC	CASALGDGGETQYF
many	TRBJ2-3	.	TRBV5-6	TGTGCCAGCAGCCAATCCGGGGGAGGGGGGTCCTTCACAGATACGCAGTATTTT	CASSQSGGGGSFTDTQYF
.	TRBJ2-7	TRBD2	TRBV6-5	TGTTCTAGCAGGATTACAGCGGGGGTCTACGAGCAGTACTTC	CSSRITAGVYEQYF
many	TRBJ2-3	.	TRBV7-2	TGTGCCAGCAGCTTCTCTCTCACAGATACGCAGTATTTT	CASSFSLTDTQYF
many	TRBJ2-2	TRBD2	TRBV5-7	TGTGCCAGCAGTGGACTAGCGGGGGGTGCCCTGAACACCGGGGAGCTGTTTTTT	CASSGLAGGALNTGELFF
many	TRBJ1-1	TRBD1	TRBV5-1	TGCGCCAGCAGCTTGCAGGGGGACAGTGGGACTGAAGCTTTCTTT	CASSLQGDSGTEAFF
.	TRBJ1-2	.	TRBV14	TGTGCCAGCAGCCAACTTCAGGGAGCGGGCTACACCTTC	CASSQLQGAGYTF
many	TRBJ2-4	.	TRBV28	TGTGCCAGCAGTTTATACGGGGAATGGGTCAAAAACATTCAGTACTTC	CASSLYGEWVKNIQYF
medium-sized	TRBJ1-2	.	TRBV7-6	TGTGCCAGCAGCTTAGTGCCCCCCTCTTCAGATAACTATGCCTACACCTTC	CASSLVPPSSDNYAYTF
many	TRBJ2-5	TRBD1	TRBV7-6	TGTGCCAGCAGCGGGACGGGACAGGGCGGGGGGACCCAGTACTTC	CASSGTGQGGGTQYF
many	TRBJ1-2	.	TRBV12-3/TRBV12-4	TGTGCCAGCAGCCCCTCCGGGGGTAACTATGGCTACACCTTC	CASSPSGGNYGYTF
many	TRBJ1-6	.	TRBV7-3	TGTGCCAGCAGCTTAACCCCAAGGTCACCCCTCCACTTT	CASSLTPRSPLHF
many	TRBJ2-1	.	TRBV5-1	TGCGCCAGCCTATCCGATACAGGAAACAATGAGCAGTTCTTC	CASLSDTGNNEQFF